The rows below give T cell receptor beta chains drawn from one sample of a study of blood T cell repertoires in COVID-19. TCRdb's table, derived via immunoSEQ multiplex PCR, lists solely in-frame clones and lacks some. Of tens of thousands of clones listed, about 90% are singletons. Sequences were obtained from peripheral blood. All receptors derive from a human donor in a cohort sampled during active COVID-19. Each CDR3 is given with its conserved first and last residue. Fields, in order: clone size, V gene, D gene, J gene, CDR3 protein, CDR3 DNA. D genes are given only for firm matches. For some rows the clone size is stated as once, few or many, or as a class when expanded; others skip it.

>.|TRBV18|.|TRBJ2-1
CASSLTPAGTSYNEQFF
TGTGCCAGCTCACTGACCCCAGCGGGTACCTCCTACAATGAGCAGTTCTTC
>.|TRBV20-1|TRBD2|TRBJ2-3
CSASLLAGDTDTQYF
TGCAGTGCTAGTTTGCTAGCGGGTGACACAGATACGCAGTATTTT
>few|TRBV19|.|TRBJ2-7
CASSTAGYEQYF
TGTGCCAGTAGTACCGCGGGGTACGAGCAGTACTTC
>.|TRBV19|TRBD2|TRBJ2-3
CASRDSGRDTQYF
TGTGCCAGTAGGGACAGCGGGAGGGATACGCAGTATTTT
>.|TRBV11-2|TRBD1|TRBJ2-7
CASSPKRGQALHPTQYF
TGTGCCAGCAGTCCTAAACGGGGACAGGCGCTTCACCCAACGCAGTACTTC
>.|TRBV4-2|.|TRBJ2-5
CASSQGRSGNQETQYF
TGTGCCAGCAGCCAAGGACGTTCAGGAAACCAAGAGACCCAGTACTTC
>.|TRBV19|.|TRBJ2-1
CASMRNSYNEQFF
TGTGCCAGTATGCGGAACTCCTACAATGAGCAGTTCTTC
>.|TRBV5-1|.|TRBJ2-6
CASSRDRTGANVLTF
TGCGCCAGCAGTCGCGACAGGACTGGGGCCAACGTCCTGACTTTC
>.|TRBV24-1|.|TRBJ1-2
CATSVTEAYGYTF
TGTGCCACCAGTGTAACTGAAGCCTATGGCTACACCTTC
>.|TRBV5-8|TRBD1|TRBJ2-3
CASSLGGQGADTQYF
TGTGCCAGCAGCTTGGGGGGACAGGGGGCAGATACGCAGTATTTT
>few|TRBV11-2|TRBD2|TRBJ2-7
CASSSLAYSYEQYF
TGTGCCAGCAGCTCACTAGCGTACTCCTACGAGCAGTACTTC
>.|TRBV15|.|TRBJ1-1
CATSRDIGNTEAFF
TGTGCCACCAGCAGAGACATCGGGAACACTGAAGCTTTCTTT
>.|TRBV11-2|.|TRBJ1-2
CASSLDPARLYGYTF
TGTGCCAGCAGCTTAGATCCCGCCAGGCTCTATGGCTACACCTTC
>.|TRBV11-1|.|TRBJ2-3
CASRRGGRTDTQYF
TGTGCCAGCAGGAGAGGCGGCCGCACAGATACGCAGTATTTT
>once|TRBV15|.|TRBJ1-6
CATSSGDIPLHF
TGTGCCACCAGCAGCGGGGATATCCCCCTCCACTTT
>.|TRBV18|.|TRBJ1-4
CASSPRGTDMSILFF
TGTGCCAGCTCACCACGGGGCACGGATATGAGTATACTGTTTTTT